Each of the 25 T cell receptor beta chains below was sequenced from the same sample in a study of OX40 agonist ivuxolimab in advanced cancers. The table came from immunoSEQ multiplex PCR; TCRdb's copy has only in-frame clones and leaves some out. The sample carries approximately 68,000 clones, more than 85% recorded once. The sequences come from CD4+ or CD8+ T cells sorted from blood, collected in a trial of the OX40 agonist ivuxolimab. The receptor source for this set is an adult with an advanced solid tumor such as melanoma, head and neck, liver or kidney cancer.

The gene calls are TRBV2 and TRBJ2-7; D may be TRBD2 (6 bases). Germline V CDR1 and CDR2: SNHLY, FYNNEI. The V and J ends lost 2 bases and 4 bases respectively, with 21 bases between them. The CDR3 sequence is 17 residues long. In DNA form, the CDR3 reads TGTGCCAGCAGTGAATTCCCTGTCTCGGAGGGGACTTACGAGCAGTACTTC. Translated, it gives CASSEFPVSEGTYEQYF.

The chain has TRBV4-3 and TRBJ2-1, with unresolved D. CDR3 length: 14 residues. V was trimmed by 0 bases and J by 7 bases, leaving 10 bases between them. Looked up from germline, CDR1 is LGHNA and CDR2 is YSLEER. The CDR3 DNA reads as TGCGCCAGCAGCCAAGATAGTATCGGGAATGAGCAGTTCTTC. It is translated as CASSQDSIGNEQFF.

The chain employs TRBV4-1 and TRBJ2-3; D is undetermined. Trimming took off 1 base at V and 4 bases at J, with 6 bases between the two ends. Germline assignment: CDR1 MGHRA and CDR2 YSYEKL. This CDR3 contains 13 residues. CDR3: CASSQGLPDTQYF. CDR3 nucleotide sequence: TGCGCCAGCAGCCAAGGTTTGCCAGATACGCAGTATTTT.

The V gene is TRBV6-5, the J gene TRBJ2-3, with a tentative D call TRBD2 (5 bases). Between the trimmed V and J ends, which lost 10 bases and 4 bases, there was a span of 15 bases. The CDR3 loop spans 13 amino acids. From germline, CDR1 is MNHEY and CDR2 SVGAGI. The CDR3 here is CATSSGEPDTQYF. As DNA, the CDR3 is TGTGCCACTTCCTCCGGGGAGCCAGATACGCAGTATTTT.

This clone has only one observation. The V call is TRBV7-9, the J call TRBJ2-7, with D unresolved. V gave up 5 bases and J gave up 2 bases, with 22 bases separating them. The CDR3 runs 17 residues. Germline CDR1 reads SEHNR; CDR2 reads FQNEAQ (reference sequence). CDR3: CASSPVGGGPATYEQYF. DNA for the CDR3: TGTGCCAGCAGCCCGGTTGGTGGCGGTCCCGCGACCTACGAGCAGTACTTC.

This clone is a singleton in its sample. The CDR3 reads CASSLGVGANTEAFF. CDR3 coding DNA: TGTGCCAGCAGCTTAGGTGTGGGGGCGAACACTGAAGCTTTCTTT. J is TRBJ1-1 and V is TRBV7-8; possibly TRBD1 for D (6 bases). The germline V gene has CDR1 SGHVS and CDR2 FQNEAQ. The CDR3 spans 15 residues. V gave up 1 base and J gave up 1 base, with 10 bases separating them.

The chain recombines TRBV9 with TRBJ1-2; D might be TRBD1 (6 bases). The CDR3 runs to 16 residues. V dropped 4 bases and J dropped 0 bases, with 16 bases sitting between them. The germline V gene encodes CDR1 SGDLS and CDR2 YYNGEE. Written as DNA, the CDR3 is TGTGCCAGCAGCCCTCCGGGGGGCCTTGCTAACTATGGCTACACCTTC. Residues: CASSPPGGLANYGYTF.

About this clone itself: At one end, the junction sequence differs from germline, possibly due to a read error. V usage is TRBV30 and J usage is TRBJ1-1; D possibly corresponds to TRBD1 (5 bases). CDR3 size: 11 residues. Germline V gene data show CDR1 as GTSNPN and CDR2 as SVGIG (reference sequence). CDR3 sequence: CAGTENTEAFF. As DNA, the CDR3 is TGCGCCGGGACGGAAAACACTGAAGCTTTCTTT.

The chain uses TRBV29-1 and TRBJ2-2, with 7 bases aligning to TRBD2. The V gene's germline CDR1 is SQVTM and CDR2 ANQGSEA. This CDR3 comprises 13 residues. V lost 6 bases, J lost 4 bases, and 5 bases stayed unmatched. CDR3 in amino acids: CSVPRTSTGELFF. The CDR3 coding sequence is TGCAGCGTACCCAGGACTAGCACCGGGGAGCTGTTTTTT.

The V call is TRBV5-6, the J call TRBJ1-5, with D perhaps TRBD1 (6 bases). CDR1 is SGHDT and CDR2 is YYEEEE in the germline V gene. V lost 0 bases and J lost 4, with 14 bases in between. The CDR3 is 16 residues long. The CDR3 DNA reads TGTGCCAGCAGCTTGGCCCCAGGGGTGCGGAATCAGCCCCAGCATTTT. Translated, it gives CASSLAPGVRNQPQHF.

This sequence joins TRBV6-5 and TRBJ1-3; D perhaps matches TRBD1 (6 bases). Trimming stripped 3 bases from V and 8 bases from J, with 11 bases between. The CDR3 length is 13 residues. Germline V gene lookup returns CDR1 MNHEY and CDR2 SVGAGI. The CDR3 nucleotides read TGTGCCAGCAGTTATTTCTCAGGGGACACCATATATTTT. This sequence encodes CASSYFSGDTIYF.

The gene calls are TRBV29-1 and TRBJ1-2; D not resolved. The germline CDR1 and CDR2 sequences are SQVTM and ANQGSEA. The CDR3 is 13 residues long. V was cut by 2 bases and J by 0 bases, with 7 bases left in between. The CDR3: CSVEPGANYGYTF. CDR3 DNA: TGCAGCGTTGAACCGGGAGCTAACTATGGCTACACCTTC.

This clone is a singleton in its sample. The chain carries TRBV13 and TRBJ2-3; the match to TRBD2 covers 9 bases. The germline V gene encodes CDR1 PRHDT and CDR2 FYEKMQ (reference sequence). The V segment lost 4 bases and the J segment 2 bases; nucleotides outside the gene matches: 7. This CDR3 is 16 amino acids long. The CDR3 loop is CASSSKRGVLTDTQYF. CDR3 DNA: TGTGCCAGCAGCTCTAAGCGGGGGGTACTCACAGATACGCAGTATTTT.

This clone appeared once. J is TRBJ1-2 and V is TRBV27; D remains unclear. V gave up 3 bases and J gave up 6 bases, with 20 bases separating them. Germline CDR1 and CDR2: MNHEY and SMNVEV (reference sequence). The CDR3 loop spans 16 amino acids. The CDR3 sequence is CASSFWPLRSGDGYTF. DNA for the CDR3: TGTGCCAGCAGTTTTTGGCCCCTGAGGAGTGGGGATGGCTACACCTTC.

The chain links TRBV7-6 to TRBJ2-1; 8 nucleotides match TRBD2. J gave up 2 bases and V 4 bases, and 7 bases lay outside the gene matches. There are 16 residues in the CDR3. Germline-derived CDR1 and CDR2 are SGHVS and FNYEAQ. As DNA, the CDR3 is TGTGCCAGCAGCTCCCGGTCGGGGGGGCCCTACAATGAGCAGTTCTTC. Translation gives CASSSRSGGPYNEQFF.

The V and J genes are TRBV7-9 and TRBJ2-4, with 10 nucleotides matching TRBD1. Germline V gene data show CDR1 as SEHNR and CDR2 as FQNEAQ (reference sequence). The CDR3 runs to 17 residues. V lost 5 bases, J lost 2 bases, and 9 bases stayed unmatched. The CDR3 here is CASSPDRGRGTKNIQYF. In nucleotides, the CDR3 is TGTGCCAGCAGCCCCGACAGGGGGCGCGGGACCAAAAACATTCAGTACTTC.

V usage is TRBV15 and J usage is TRBJ2-7; tentative D call: TRBD1 (5 bases). V dropped 0 bases and J dropped 3 bases, with 12 bases sitting between them. The CDR3 loop spans 15 amino acids. Germline loops: CDR1 LNHNV, CDR2 YYDKDF (reference sequence). The DNA for the CDR3 is TGTGCCACCAGCAGAGATCCTAGTGGACACTACGAGCAGTACTTC. Translation gives CATSRDPSGHYEQYF.

J is TRBJ1-1 and V is TRBV10-3, with D hard to call. Germline CDR1 ENHRY, CDR2 SYGVKD. The CDR3 has 15 residues. V was shortened by 2 bases and J by 6 bases, with 16 bases between the two germline ends. CDR3: CAISEQEGRYAEAFF. In nucleotides, the CDR3 is TGTGCCATCAGTGAGCAGGAGGGAAGGTACGCTGAAGCTTTCTTT.

This clone was seen more than once but under ten times. The V gene is TRBV27, the J gene TRBJ1-6, with D unresolved. CDR1 MNHEY and CDR2 SMNVEV come from the germline V gene (reference sequence). This CDR3 is 15 amino acids long. The V end was cut by 1 base, the J end by 4 bases, with 8 bases between. As DNA, the CDR3 is TGTGCCAGCAGTTTATGGCCCGGATATAATTCACCCCTCCACTTT. Amino acid sequence: CASSLWPGYNSPLHF.

This clone has only one observation. The genes are TRBV5-5 and TRBJ1-1; D is ambiguous. Trimming removed 4 bases from V and 3 bases from J, with 16 bases in between. The CDR3 has 15 amino acids. CDR1 and CDR2 from the germline V gene are SGHKS and YYEKEE (reference sequence). Written as DNA, the CDR3 is TGTGCCAGCAGCCCCGACTGGACGGATTACACTGAAGCTTTCTTT. Its translation: CASSPDWTDYTEAFF.

The chain joins TRBV9 to TRBJ1-3; possible D gene TRBD1, 5 bases. The germline CDR1 and CDR2 sequences are SGDLS and YYNGEE. Trimming cost V 4 bases and J 1 base, with 15 bases left between them. CDR3 length: 16 residues. The CDR3: CASSTEEGLSGNTIYF. In DNA, the CDR3 is TGTGCCAGCAGCACAGAGGAGGGGCTTTCTGGAAACACCATATATTTT.

This chain connects TRBV27 to TRBJ1-1; TRBD1 might be the D (5 bases). The germline V gene has CDR1 MNHEY and CDR2 SMNVEV (reference sequence). Trimming took 5 bases from V and 1 from J, leaving 11 bases between them. The CDR3 contains 14 residues. CDR3 in amino acids: CASSVGTENTEAFF. The DNA of the CDR3 is TGTGCCAGCAGTGTCGGGACGGAGAACACTGAAGCTTTCTTT.

The chain recombines TRBV11-2 with TRBJ1-2; no firm D call. This CDR3 has 15 residues. The germline gives CDR1 SGHAT, CDR2 FQNNGV. V lost 2 bases to trimming and J lost 4 bases, with 14 bases between them. As DNA, the CDR3 is TGTGCCAGCAGCTTATCGGGAGGTCCGGGCTATGGCTACACCTTC. Amino acid sequence: CASSLSGGPGYGYTF. Complete variable domain (other parts from reference TRBV11-2 and TRBJ1-2): EAGVAQSPRYKIIEKRQSVAFWCNPISGHATLYWYQQILGQGPKLLIQFQNNGVVDDSQLPKDRFSAERLKGVDSTLKIQPAKLEDSAVYLCASSLSGGPGYGYTFGSGTRLTVV.

V and J are TRBV5-1 and TRBJ2-3, with TRBD2 identical over 8 bases. The V and J ends lost 2 bases and 3 bases, in that order; junction bases with no gene match: 2. In germline, CDR1 is SGHRS, CDR2 YFSETQ. The CDR3 contains 14 residues. This CDR3 is CASSLLAATDTQYF. The CDR3, as DNA: TGCGCCAGCAGCTTACTAGCGGCTACAGATACGCAGTATTTT.

This clone turned up a few times. The rearrangement joins TRBV10-1 to TRBJ1-4; D gene unclear. CDR3 length equals 14 residues. In germline, CDR1 is WNHNN, CDR2 SYGVQD (reference sequence). V lost 3 bases, J lost 5 bases, and 10 bases lay in between. The CDR3 sequence: CASSDGRRNEKLFF. The CDR3 region has the DNA TGCGCCAGCAGTGACGGACGGAGAAATGAAAAACTGTTTTTT.